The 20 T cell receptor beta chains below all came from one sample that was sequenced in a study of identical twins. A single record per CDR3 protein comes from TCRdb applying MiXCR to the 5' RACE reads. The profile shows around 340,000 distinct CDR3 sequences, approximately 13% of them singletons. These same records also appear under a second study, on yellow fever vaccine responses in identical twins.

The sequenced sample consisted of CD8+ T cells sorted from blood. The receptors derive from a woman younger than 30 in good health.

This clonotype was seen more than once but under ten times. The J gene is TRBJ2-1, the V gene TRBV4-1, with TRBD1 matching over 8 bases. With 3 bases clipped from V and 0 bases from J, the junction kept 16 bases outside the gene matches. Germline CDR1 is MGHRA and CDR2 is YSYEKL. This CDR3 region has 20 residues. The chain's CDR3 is CASSHSDRDGGVSSYNEQFF. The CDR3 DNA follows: TGCGCCAGCAGCCATTCGGACAGGGACGGAGGGGTGAGCTCCTACAATGAGCAGTTCTTC.

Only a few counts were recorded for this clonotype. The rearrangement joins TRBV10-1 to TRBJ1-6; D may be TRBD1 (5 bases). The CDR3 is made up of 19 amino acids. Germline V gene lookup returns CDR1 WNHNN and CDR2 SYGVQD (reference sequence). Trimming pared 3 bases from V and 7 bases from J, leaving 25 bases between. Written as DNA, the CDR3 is TGCGCCAGCAGTGACCCCCGGGACCTCTCAAGAACGGGAAATTCACCCCTCCACTTT. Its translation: CASSDPRDLSRTGNSPLHF.

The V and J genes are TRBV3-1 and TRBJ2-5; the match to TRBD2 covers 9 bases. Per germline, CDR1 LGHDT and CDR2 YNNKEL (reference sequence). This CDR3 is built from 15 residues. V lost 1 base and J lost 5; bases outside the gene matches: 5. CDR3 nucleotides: TGTGCCAGCAGCCAAGGTCTAGCGGGGAGTGAGACCCAGTACTTC. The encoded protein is CASSQGLAGSETQYF.

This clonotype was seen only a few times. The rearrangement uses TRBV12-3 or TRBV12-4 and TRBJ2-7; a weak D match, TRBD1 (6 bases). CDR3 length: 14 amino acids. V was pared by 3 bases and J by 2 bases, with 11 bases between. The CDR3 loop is CASSFEGVAYEQYF. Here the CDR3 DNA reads TGTGCCAGCAGTTTCGAGGGGGTGGCCTACGAGCAGTACTTC.

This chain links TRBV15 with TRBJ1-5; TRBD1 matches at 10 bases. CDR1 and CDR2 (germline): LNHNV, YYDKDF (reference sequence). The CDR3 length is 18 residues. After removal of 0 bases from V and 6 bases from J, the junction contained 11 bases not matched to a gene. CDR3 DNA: TGTGCCACCAGCAGAGATTTTTCGACAGGGGGCTGGGGTCAGCCCCAGCATTTT. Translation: CATSRDFSTGGWGQPQHF.

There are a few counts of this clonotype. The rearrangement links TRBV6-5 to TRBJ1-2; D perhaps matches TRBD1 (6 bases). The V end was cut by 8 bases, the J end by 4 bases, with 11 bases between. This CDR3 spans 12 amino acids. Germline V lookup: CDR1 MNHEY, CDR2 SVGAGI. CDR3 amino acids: CASHGGGYGYTF. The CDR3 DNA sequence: TGTGCCAGCCACGGGGGCGGCTATGGCTACACCTTC.

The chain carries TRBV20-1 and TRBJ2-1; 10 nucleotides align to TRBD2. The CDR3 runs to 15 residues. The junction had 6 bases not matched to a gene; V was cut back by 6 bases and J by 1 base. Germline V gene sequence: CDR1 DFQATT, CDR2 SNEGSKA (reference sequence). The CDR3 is CSARAGGLSYNEQFF. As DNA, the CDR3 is TGCAGTGCACGAGCGGGGGGGCTTTCCTACAATGAGCAGTTCTTC.

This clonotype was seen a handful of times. CDR3 residues: CASSAGVADTQYF. The DNA for the CDR3 is TGTGCCAGCTCGGCGGGAGTAGCAGATACGCAGTATTTT. The chain couples TRBV28 to TRBJ2-3, with 7 positions matching TRBD2. The ends lost 8 bases at V and 4 bases at J; junction bases unmatched: 6. Germline-derived CDR1 and CDR2 are MDHEN and SYDVKM. The CDR3 is made up of 13 amino acids.

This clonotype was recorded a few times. In DNA form, the CDR3 reads TGCGCCAGCATCGCGGGTGCGAACACCGGGGAGCTGTTTTTT. It encodes CASIAGANTGELFF. The V call is TRBV10-2, the J call TRBJ2-2; possible D gene TRBD2, 5 bases. Germline V gene sequence: CDR1 WSHSY, CDR2 SAAADI. The CDR3 extends over 14 amino acids. Trimming took off 7 bases at V and 0 bases at J, with 9 bases between the two ends.

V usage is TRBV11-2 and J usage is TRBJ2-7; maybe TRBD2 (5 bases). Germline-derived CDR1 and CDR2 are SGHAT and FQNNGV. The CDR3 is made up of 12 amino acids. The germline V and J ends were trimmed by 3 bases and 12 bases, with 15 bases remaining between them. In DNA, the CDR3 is TGTGCCAGCAGCTTCAGGAGGTACGGGCGGTACTTC. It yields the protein CASSFRRYGRYF. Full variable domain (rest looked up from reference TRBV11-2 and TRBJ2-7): EAGVAQSPRYKIIEKRQSVAFWCNPISGHATLYWYQQILGQGPKLLIQFQNNGVVDDSQLPKDRFSAERLKGVDSTLKIQPAKLEDSAVYLCASSFRRYGRYFGPGTRLTVT.

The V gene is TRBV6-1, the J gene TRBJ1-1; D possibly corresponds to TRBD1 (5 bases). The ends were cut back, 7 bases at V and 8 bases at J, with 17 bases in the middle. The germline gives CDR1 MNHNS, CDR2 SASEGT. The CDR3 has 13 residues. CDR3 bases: TGTGCCAGCACCACGTCTGGGGGGACCGAAGCTTTCTTT. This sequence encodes CASTTSGGTEAFF.

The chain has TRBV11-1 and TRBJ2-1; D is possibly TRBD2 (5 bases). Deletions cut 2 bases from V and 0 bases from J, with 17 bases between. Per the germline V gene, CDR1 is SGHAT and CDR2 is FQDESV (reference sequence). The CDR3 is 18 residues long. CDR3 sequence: CASSLWPQRFCSYNEQFF. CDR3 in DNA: TGTGCCAGCAGCTTATGGCCCCAGCGGTTCTGCTCCTACAATGAGCAGTTCTTC.

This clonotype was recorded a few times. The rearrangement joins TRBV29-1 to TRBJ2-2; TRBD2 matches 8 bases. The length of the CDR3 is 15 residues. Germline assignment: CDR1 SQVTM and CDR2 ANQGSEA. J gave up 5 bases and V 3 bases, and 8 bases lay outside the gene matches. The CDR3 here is CSVEGGGRWTGELFF. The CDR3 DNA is TGCAGCGTTGAGGGAGGCGGGAGGTGGACCGGGGAGCTGTTTTTT.

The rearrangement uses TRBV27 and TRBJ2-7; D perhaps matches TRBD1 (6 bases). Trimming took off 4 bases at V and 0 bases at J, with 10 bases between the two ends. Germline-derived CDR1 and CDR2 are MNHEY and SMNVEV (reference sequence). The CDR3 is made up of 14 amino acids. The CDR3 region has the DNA TGTGCCAGCAGTTACAGGGTCCCCTCCTACGAGCAGTACTTC. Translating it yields CASSYRVPSYEQYF.

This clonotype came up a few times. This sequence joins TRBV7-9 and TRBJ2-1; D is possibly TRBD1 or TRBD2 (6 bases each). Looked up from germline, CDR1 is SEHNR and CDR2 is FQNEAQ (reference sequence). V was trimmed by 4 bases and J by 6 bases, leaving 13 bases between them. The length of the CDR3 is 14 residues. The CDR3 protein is CASSSTGAFNEQFF. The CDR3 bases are TGTGCCAGCAGCTCAACGGGGGCTTTCAATGAGCAGTTCTTC.

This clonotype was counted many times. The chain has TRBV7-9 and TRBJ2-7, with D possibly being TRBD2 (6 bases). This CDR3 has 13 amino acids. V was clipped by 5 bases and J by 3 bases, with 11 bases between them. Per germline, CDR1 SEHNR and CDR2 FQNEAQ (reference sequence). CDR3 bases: TGTGCCAGCAGCCCAGGGACTGACTACGAGCAGTACTTC. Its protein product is CASSPGTDYEQYF.

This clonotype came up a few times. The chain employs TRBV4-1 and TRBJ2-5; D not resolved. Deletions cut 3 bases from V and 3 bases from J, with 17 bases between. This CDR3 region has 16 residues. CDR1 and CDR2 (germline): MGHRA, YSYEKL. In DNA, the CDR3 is TGCGCCAGCAGCCAGACCTTGCTATTACACGAAGAGACCCAGTACTTC. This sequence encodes CASSQTLLLHEETQYF.

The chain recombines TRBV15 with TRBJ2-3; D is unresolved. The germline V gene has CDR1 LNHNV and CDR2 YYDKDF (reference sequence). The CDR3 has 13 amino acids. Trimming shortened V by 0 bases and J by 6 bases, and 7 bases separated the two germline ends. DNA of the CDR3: TGTGCCACCAGCAGAGATGGTGCGGATACGCAGTATTTT. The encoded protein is CATSRDGADTQYF.

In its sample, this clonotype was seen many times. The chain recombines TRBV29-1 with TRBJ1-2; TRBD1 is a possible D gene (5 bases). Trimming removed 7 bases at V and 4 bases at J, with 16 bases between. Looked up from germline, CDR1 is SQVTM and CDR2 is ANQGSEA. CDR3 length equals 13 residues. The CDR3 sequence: CSGITQETYGYTF. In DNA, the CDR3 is TGCAGCGGCATCACACAGGAAACCTATGGCTACACCTTC.

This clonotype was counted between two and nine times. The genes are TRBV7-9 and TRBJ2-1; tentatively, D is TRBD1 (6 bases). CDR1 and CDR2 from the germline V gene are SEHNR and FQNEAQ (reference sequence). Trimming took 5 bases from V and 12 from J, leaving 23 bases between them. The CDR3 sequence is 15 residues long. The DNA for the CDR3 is TGTGCCAGCAGCGTGACCGGGACACCTACAATGGGGCAGTTCTTC. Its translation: CASSVTGTPTMGQFF.